The source of this T cell receptor beta chain is a study of shared clonotypes between healthy human individuals. Overall study findings and caveats: Read depth was anticipated to influence clonotype sharing among donors. Rarefaction gave evidence that sorted-subset sequencing remained incomplete despite large depth. Naive subsets generally had larger estimated richness than memory subsets.

The assay ran at deep level. Clones were sequenced by immunoSEQ multiplex PCR, and TCRdb holds only the in-frame ones, with some missing. The table records more than 500,000 clones, approximately 95% of them present only once. To note about this clone: Its antigen is not known.

The V and J ends lost 3 bases and 2 bases respectively, with 18 bases between them. The CDR3 runs to 17 residues. CDR1 and CDR2 from the germline V gene are SGHNT and YYREEE (reference sequence). Sequencing was carried out using naive CD4+ T cells sorted from blood. Regarding subset: CD45RA+ positively selected. The chain combines TRBV5-4 with TRBJ2-1; D is possibly TRBD1 or TRBD2 (5 bases each). This receptor was obtained from a woman aged 25 to 39 in good health. The CDR3 nucleotides read TGTGCCAGCAGCTCGAACCCGGGACCTGAAGCCTACAATGAGCAGTTCTTC. Protein sequence: CASSSNPGPEAYNEQFF.